This T cell receptor beta chain was documented in a study of blood T cell repertoires in COVID-19. Study-wide context: Samples of COVID-19 (acute and convalescent) were obtained from the United States, Italy and Spain. Nucleic acid was either cDNA or gDNA, and it came from T cells, B-cell-depleted T cells, or PBMCs.

Original processing methods: The authors estimated nucleated cell counts from reference gene primer amplification. Assay used: immunoSEQ multiplex PCR; TCRdb lists only in-frame clones, some missing. V and J calls and clone size are given by that table; D and trimming were obtained from the DNA. Among tens of thousands of clones listed, approximately 88% were seen once. Looked up from germline, CDR1 is SNHLY and CDR2 is FYNNEI. The CDR3 has 14 amino acids. The V and J ends lost 4 bases and 4 bases respectively, with 10 bases between them. Sequencing used peripheral blood. This sequence was found in a middle-aged man with acute or convalescent COVID-19. The chain uses TRBV2 and TRBJ2-2; D possibly corresponds to TRBD1 (5 bases). The CDR3 region is CASSVQGSTGELFF. The CDR3 nucleotides are TGTGCCAGCAGTGTTCAGGGATCCACCGGGGAGCTGTTTTTT.